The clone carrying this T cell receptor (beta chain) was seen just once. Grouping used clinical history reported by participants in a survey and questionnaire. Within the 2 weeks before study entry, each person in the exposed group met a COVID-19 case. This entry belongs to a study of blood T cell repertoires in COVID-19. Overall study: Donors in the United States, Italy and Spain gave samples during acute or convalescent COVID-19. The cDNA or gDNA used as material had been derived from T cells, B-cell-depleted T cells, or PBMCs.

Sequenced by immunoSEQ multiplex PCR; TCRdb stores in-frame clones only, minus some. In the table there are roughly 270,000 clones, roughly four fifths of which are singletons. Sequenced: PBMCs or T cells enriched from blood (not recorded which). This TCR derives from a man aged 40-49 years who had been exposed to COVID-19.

CDR3 region: CASSYDGSRTNEKLFF. The CDR3 region has the DNA TGTGCCAGCAGTTACGATGGGAGTCGAACTAATGAAAAACTGTTTTTT. The gene calls are TRBV6-5 and TRBJ1-4, with D unclear. The CDR3 is 16 amino acids. Germline CDR1 and CDR2: MNHEY and SVGAGI. V shed 2 bases and J shed 1 base, with 11 bases lying between them.